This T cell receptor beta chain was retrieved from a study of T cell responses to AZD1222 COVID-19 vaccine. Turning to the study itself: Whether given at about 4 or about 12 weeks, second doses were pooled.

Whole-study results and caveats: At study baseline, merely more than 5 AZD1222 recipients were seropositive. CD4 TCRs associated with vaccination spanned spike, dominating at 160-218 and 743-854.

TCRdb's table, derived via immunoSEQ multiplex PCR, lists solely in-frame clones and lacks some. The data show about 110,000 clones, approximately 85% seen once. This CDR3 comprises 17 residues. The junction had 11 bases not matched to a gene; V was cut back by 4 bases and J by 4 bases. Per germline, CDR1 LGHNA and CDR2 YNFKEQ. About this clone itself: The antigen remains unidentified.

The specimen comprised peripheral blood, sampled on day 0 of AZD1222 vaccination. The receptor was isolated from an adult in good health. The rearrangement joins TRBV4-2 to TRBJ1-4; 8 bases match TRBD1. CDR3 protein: CASSPIRGPNNNEKLFF. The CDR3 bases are TGTGCCAGCAGCCCCATCAGGGGGCCCAACAATAATGAAAAACTGTTTTTT.